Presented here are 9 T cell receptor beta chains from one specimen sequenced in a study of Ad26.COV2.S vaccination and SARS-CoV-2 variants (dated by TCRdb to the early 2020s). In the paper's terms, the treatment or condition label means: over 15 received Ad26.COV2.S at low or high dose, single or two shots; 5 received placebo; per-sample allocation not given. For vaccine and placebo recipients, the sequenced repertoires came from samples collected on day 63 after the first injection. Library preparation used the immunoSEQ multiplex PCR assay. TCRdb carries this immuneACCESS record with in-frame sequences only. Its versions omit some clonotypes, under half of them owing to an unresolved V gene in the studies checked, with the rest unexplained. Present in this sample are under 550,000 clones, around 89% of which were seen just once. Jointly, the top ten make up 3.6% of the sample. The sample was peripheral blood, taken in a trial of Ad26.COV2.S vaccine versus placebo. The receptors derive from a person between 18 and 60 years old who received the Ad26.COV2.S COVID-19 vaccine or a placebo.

The CDR3 DNA follows: TGTGCCAGCAGTTACAAATCCAGGGCAGGGGGCCCTCAGCCCCAGCATTTT. Its translation is CASSYKSRAGGPQPQHF. V is TRBV6-2 or TRBV6-3 and J is TRBJ1-5; TRBD1 agrees at 8 bases. Germline trimming cut 2 bases from V and 6 bases from J; bases unmatched to any gene: 12. The CDR3 is 17 amino acids. The V gene's germline CDR1 is MNHEY and CDR2 SVGEGT.

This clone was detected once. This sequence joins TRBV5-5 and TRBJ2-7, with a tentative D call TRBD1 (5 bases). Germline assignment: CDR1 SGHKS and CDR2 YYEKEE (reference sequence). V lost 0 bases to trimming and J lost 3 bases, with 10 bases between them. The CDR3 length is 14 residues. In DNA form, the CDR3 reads TGTGCCAGCAGCTTGGTAGGGGAATACTACGAGCAGTACTTC. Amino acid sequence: CASSLVGEYYEQYF.

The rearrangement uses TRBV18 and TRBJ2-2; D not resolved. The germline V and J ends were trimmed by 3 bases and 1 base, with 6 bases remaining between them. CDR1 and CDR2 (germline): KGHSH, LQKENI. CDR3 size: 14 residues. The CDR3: CASSPLGNTGELFF. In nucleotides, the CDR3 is TGTGCCAGCTCACCGTTAGGGAACACCGGGGAGCTGTTTTTT.

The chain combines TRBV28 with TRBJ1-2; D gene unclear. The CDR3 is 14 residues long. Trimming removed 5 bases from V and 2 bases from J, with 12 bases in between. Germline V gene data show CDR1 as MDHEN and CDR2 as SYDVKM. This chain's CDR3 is CASSTGSRNYGYTF. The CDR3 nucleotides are TGTGCCAGCAGTACCGGGTCGCGAAACTATGGCTACACCTTC.

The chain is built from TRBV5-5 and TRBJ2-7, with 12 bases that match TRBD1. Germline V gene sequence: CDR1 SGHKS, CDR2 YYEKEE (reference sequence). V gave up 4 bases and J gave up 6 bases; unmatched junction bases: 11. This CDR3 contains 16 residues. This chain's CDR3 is CASSVRPGQGAGEQYF. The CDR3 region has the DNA TGTGCCAGCAGCGTTCGACCGGGACAGGGGGCGGGCGAGCAGTACTTC. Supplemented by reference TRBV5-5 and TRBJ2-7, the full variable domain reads DAGVTQSPTHLIKTRGQQVTLRCSPISGHKSVSWYQQVLGQGPQFIFQYYEKEERGRGNFPDRFSARQFPNYSSELNVNALLLGDSALYLCASSVRPGQGAGEQYFGPGTRLTVT.

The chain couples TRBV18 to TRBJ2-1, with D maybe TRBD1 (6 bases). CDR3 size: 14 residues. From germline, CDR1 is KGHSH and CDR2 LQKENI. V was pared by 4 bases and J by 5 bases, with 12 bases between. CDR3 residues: CASSRTGLDNEQFF. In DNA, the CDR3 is TGTGCCAGCTCACGTACAGGGTTGGACAATGAGCAGTTCTTC.

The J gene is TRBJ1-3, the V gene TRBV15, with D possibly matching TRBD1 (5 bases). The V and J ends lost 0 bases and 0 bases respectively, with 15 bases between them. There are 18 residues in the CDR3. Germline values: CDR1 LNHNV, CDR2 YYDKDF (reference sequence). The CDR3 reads CATSRERDRRYSGNTIYF. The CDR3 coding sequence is TGTGCCACCAGCAGAGAGAGGGACCGTCGCTACTCTGGAAACACCATATATTTT.

The CDR3 spells CASSDRSIYGYTF. CDR3 DNA: TGTGCCAGTAGCGACAGGAGCATTTATGGCTACACCTTC. The J gene is TRBJ1-2, the V gene TRBV19; a possible D gene is TRBD1 (6 bases). The V end lost 6 bases, the J end lost 5 bases, and 13 bases lay between the germline ends. This CDR3 is 13 amino acids long. Germline V gives CDR1 LNHDA, CDR2 SQIVND (reference sequence).

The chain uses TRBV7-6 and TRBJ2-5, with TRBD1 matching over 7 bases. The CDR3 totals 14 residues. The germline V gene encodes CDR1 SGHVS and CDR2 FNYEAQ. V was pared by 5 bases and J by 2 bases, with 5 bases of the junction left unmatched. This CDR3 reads CASSLRTGQETQYF. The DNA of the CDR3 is TGTGCCAGCAGCCTCCGGACAGGACAAGAGACCCAGTACTTC.